This TCR beta chain was captured in a study of human T cells and chemical hapten exposure. Study-wide points: Expanded TCRs were compared with controls, and the expanded TCRs formed significantly more large CDR3 similarity clusters. Following DPC sensitization, TCRs present above 1 in 1000 frequency showed no change.

Germline CDR1 reads MNHEY; CDR2 reads SVGEGT. The CDR3 runs 17 residues. V lost 4 bases, J lost 4 bases, and 11 bases stayed unmatched. This clonotype appeared a few times. The antigen is unknown. The time point here: pre-sensitization, week 0. Noted treatment: therapeutic diphenylcyclopropenone sensitization with weekly scalp DPC. Researchers extracted total RNA from unfractionated whole blood. In the original workflow: From 23,224 to 690,600 TCRs were found per sample, with a median of around 96,000. Each CDR3 protein is one row after TCRdb ran MiXCR on the RACE reads. Clone size and V and J calls follow TCRdb, not the original study. The sample consists of under 60,000 distinct CDR3 sequences, roughly 9% of them appearing once.

This TCR came from a woman aged 30 to 39 with alopecia areata. Some clones in this sample may be carry-over from other donors' samples. Sequences were derived from whole blood, sampled in connection with sensitization to the hapten diphenylcyclopropenone (DPC). The chain carries TRBV6-2 or TRBV6-3 and TRBJ2-3; 10 nucleotides agree with TRBD2. The CDR3 coding sequence is TGTGCCAGCAGTTGGGGGCTAGCGGGGGAAGGTGCAGATACGCAGTATTTT. Translated, it gives CASSWGLAGEGADTQYF.